The following is a TCR beta chain sequence with its context. What it recognizes is unknown. These data originate in a study of STAT3 mutations in large granular lymphocyte leukemia. Study at large: Canonical activating STAT3 mutations were detected in roughly half of the longitudinally sequenced T-LGLL patients.

Study-wide results and limits: A small but highly pathogenic clone may have been missed. No sample exists from the first appearance of each clone. All newly emerging clones after therapy were STAT3 wild type. Every T-cell large granular lymphocyte leukemia patient had at least one immunodominant TCR beta clonotype.

This CDR3 has 14 residues. Germline V CDR1 and CDR2: SQVTM, ANQGSEA. The J segment lost 5 bases and the V segment lost 7 bases, leaving 12 bases of the junction unmatched. The data were produced by immunoSEQ multiplex PCR, yet TCRdb's version contains in-frame clones alone and is incomplete. The sample carries under 35,000 clones, 75% to 90% recorded once. Sequencing was carried out using peripheral blood mononuclear cells. V usage is TRBV29-1 and J usage is TRBJ2-7, with 9 bases lining up with TRBD1. The sequence was collected from a man in his sixties with T-cell large granular lymphocyte leukemia. Some clones in this sample may be carry-over from other donors' samples. The CDR3 bases are TGCAGCGCAGACTCGGGACAGGGTAGCGACGAGCAGTACTTC. Translating it yields CSADSGQGSDEQYF.